The rows below give T cell receptor beta chains drawn from one sample of a study of CD8 T cells in Susac syndrome. Using its own MiXCR run on the immunoSEQ multiplex PCR reads, TCRdb lists one record per CDR3 protein. This sample has over 350,000 distinct CDR3 sequences, with approximately 85% found just once. The sequenced sample was CD8+ T cells from PBMCs. The receptor set was obtained from a human donor with multiple sclerosis. Each CDR3 is given with its conserved first and last residue.

j_gene,v_gene,len,CDR3aa
TRBJ2-2,TRBV5-6,16,CASSSLAGGLAGELFF
TRBJ1-1,TRBV19,11,CASSMATEAFF
TRBJ2-1,TRBV10-3,14,CAISDEGAVNEQFF
TRBJ1-2,TRBV12-3/TRBV12-4,12,CASSITGYGYTF
TRBJ1-2,TRBV6-1,15,CASSEEREGDYGYTF
TRBJ2-5,TRBV20-1,14,CSARVLAIEETQYF
TRBJ2-2,TRBV2,13,CARGGRTTGELFF
TRBJ1-2,TRBV27,15,CASSQDREINYGYTF
TRBJ2-1,TRBV7-8,16,CASSHPGDRGPNEQFF
TRBJ1-1,TRBV3-1,16,CASSQVGHRVNTEAFF
TRBJ2-1,TRBV7-3,12,CASSFGLHEQFF
TRBJ1-4,TRBV12-3/TRBV12-4,16,CASSPNAGRVGEKLFF
TRBJ2-7,TRBV20-1,15,CSARDLTSGRYEQYF